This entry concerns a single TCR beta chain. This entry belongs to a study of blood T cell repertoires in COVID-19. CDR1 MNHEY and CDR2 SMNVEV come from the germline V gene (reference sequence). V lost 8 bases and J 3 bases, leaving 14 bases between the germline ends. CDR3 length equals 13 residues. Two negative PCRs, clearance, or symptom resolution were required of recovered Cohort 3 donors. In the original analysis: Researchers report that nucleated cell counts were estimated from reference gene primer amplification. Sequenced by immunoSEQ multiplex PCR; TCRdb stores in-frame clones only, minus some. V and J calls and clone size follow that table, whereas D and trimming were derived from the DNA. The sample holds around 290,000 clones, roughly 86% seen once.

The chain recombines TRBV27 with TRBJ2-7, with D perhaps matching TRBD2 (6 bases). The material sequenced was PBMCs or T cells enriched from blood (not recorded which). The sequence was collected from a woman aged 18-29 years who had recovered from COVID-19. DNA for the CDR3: TGTGCCAGCCAACTAGGAGCGGGCTACGAGCAGTACTTC. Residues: CASQLGAGYEQYF.